The subject of this entry is one TCR beta chain. Germline assignment: CDR1 KGHDR and CDR2 SFDVKD. The CDR3 has 16 residues. Trimming took 4 bases from V and 2 from J, leaving 14 bases between them. TCRdb keeps only in-frame clones here, not all; method: immunoSEQ multiplex PCR. The sample shows 110,000 or so clones, approximately 84% of them seen only once. The data derive from a study of blood T cell repertoires in COVID-19. The V gene is TRBV24-1, the J gene TRBJ2-1; D unclear. Material for sequencing was peripheral blood. This clonotype was obtained from a man between 40 and 49 years old with acute or convalescent COVID-19. CDR3 in DNA: TGTGCCACCAGTGAAGACTCCCTCAGAACCTACAATGAGCAGTTCTTC. It specifies CATSEDSLRTYNEQFF.